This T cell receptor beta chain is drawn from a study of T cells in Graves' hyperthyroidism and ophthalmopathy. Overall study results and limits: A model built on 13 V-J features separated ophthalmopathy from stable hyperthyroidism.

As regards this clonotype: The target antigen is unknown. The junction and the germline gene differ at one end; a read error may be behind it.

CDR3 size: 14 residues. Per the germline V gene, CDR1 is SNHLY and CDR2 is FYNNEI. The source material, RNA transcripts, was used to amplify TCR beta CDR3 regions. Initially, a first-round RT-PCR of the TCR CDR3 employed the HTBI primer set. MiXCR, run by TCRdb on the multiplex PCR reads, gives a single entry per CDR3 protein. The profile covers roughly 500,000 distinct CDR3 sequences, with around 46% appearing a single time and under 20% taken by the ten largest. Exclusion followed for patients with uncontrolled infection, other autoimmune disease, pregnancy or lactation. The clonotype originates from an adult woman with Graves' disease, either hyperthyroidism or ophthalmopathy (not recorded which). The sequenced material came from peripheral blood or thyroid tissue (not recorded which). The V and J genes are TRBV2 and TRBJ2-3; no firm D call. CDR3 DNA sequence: TGTGCCAGCGGTGAATCAACTAGCACAGATACGCAGTATTTT. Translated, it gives CASGESTSTDTQYF.